The clone carrying this TCR beta chain was observed at least ten times. Patients in the hyperthyroidism group, adults aged 18 to 65, were newly diagnosed, under 2 months' duration. The sample belongs to a study of Graves' ophthalmopathy and Graves' hyperthyroidism. About the study: Investigators collected peripheral blood at initial diagnosis, before any treatment was given.

This CDR3 is 15 amino acids long. The V gene's germline CDR1 is MNHNS and CDR2 SASEGT. Trimming pared 5 bases from V and 1 base from J, leaving 12 bases between. The sequenced template was RNA, covering the TCR beta CDR3 region. RT-PCR in the first round used HTBI primers; a second-round multiplex PCR followed. TCRdb reanalysed the multiplex PCR reads using MiXCR and keeps one entry per CDR3 protein. Here the sample spans about 400,000 distinct CDR3 sequences, 20% to 25% being singletons. The sequenced sample was peripheral blood. The receptor was derived from a woman younger than 35 with stable Graves' hyperthyroidism. The genes are TRBV6-1 and TRBJ1-5; perhaps TRBD1 as D (5 bases). As DNA, the CDR3 is TGTGCCAGCAGTATGGGAGGGGTAAGCAATCAGCCCCAGCATTTT. Its protein is CASSMGGVSNQPQHF.